This TCR beta chain was profiled in a study of T cells in Graves' hyperthyroidism and ophthalmopathy. V gave up 3 bases and J gave up 4 bases, with 19 bases separating them. Germline V gene data show CDR1 as DFQATT and CDR2 as SNEGSKA (reference sequence). CDR3 size: 16 residues. In its sample, this clonotype was seen a few times. Its antigen is unknown. Study-level points and caveats: The model's output predicted ophthalmopathy at a median of approximately 6.5 months prior to onset.

Researchers amplified the TCR beta CDR3 regions from RNA transcripts. HTBI primers were employed in a first-round RT-PCR of the TCR CDR3. TCRdb reprocessed the multiplex PCR reads via MiXCR and lists one record per CDR3 protein. The sample lists under 350,000 distinct CDR3 sequences; about 20% were seen once. The rearrangement uses TRBV20-1 and TRBJ2-1; D assignment may be TRBD1 or TRBD2 (5 bases each). The specimen sequenced was blood. This TCR derives from a woman between 45 and 65 years old with Graves' hyperthyroidism. The CDR3 nucleotides read TGCAGTGCTAGGGGGTACGGGACGGGAATTTACAATGAGCAGTTCTTC. The encoded protein is CSARGYGTGIYNEQFF.